This entry lists 28 T cell receptor beta chains sequenced from one sample in a study of blood T cell repertoires in COVID-19. Data came from immunoSEQ multiplex PCR; TCRdb stores just in-frame clones and leaves some out. This table holds around 290,000 clones, approximately 91% found once. What was sequenced was PBMCs or T cells enriched from blood (not recorded which). The origin of the receptors is a middle-aged woman who had recovered from COVID-19.

The genes are TRBV5-1 and TRBJ1-4; 10 bases fit TRBD1. The J segment lost 8 bases and the V segment lost 4 bases, leaving 14 bases of the junction unmatched. The CDR3 is 17 amino acids. Germline lookup yields CDR1 SGHRS and CDR2 YFSETQ. Here the CDR3 DNA reads TGCGCCAGCAGCCTGGGACAGGGGTCGGTCTTTGGGGAAAAACTGTTTTTT. Its translation: CASSLGQGSVFGEKLFF.

V gene TRBV6-5 combines with J gene TRBJ2-7, with 11 bases that match TRBD2. The V and J ends lost 1 base and 3 bases, in that order; junction bases with no gene match: 5. Germline-derived CDR1 and CDR2 are MNHEY and SVGAGI. This CDR3 comprises 16 residues. The CDR3 loop is CASSYWSLAGGYEQYF. The CDR3 DNA is TGTGCCAGCAGTTACTGGTCTCTAGCGGGGGGCTACGAGCAGTACTTC.

The J gene is TRBJ1-1, the V gene TRBV3-1 (or the pseudogene TRBV3-2); a weak D match, TRBD1 (5 bases). V dropped 6 bases and J dropped 1 base, with 9 bases sitting between them. Germline CDR1 LGHDT, CDR2 YNNKEL (reference sequence). This CDR3 is built from 13 residues. The CDR3 here is CASSTGGNTEAFF. The DNA for the CDR3 is TGTGCCAGCAGTACGGGGGGGAACACTGAAGCTTTCTTT.

V is TRBV7-3 and J is TRBJ2-5; D is perhaps TRBD2 (5 bases). CDR1 SGHTA and CDR2 FQGTGA come from the germline V gene. The CDR3 loop spans 15 amino acids. With 1 base removed from V and 4 bases from J, the gap between germline ends came to 13 bases. CDR3 coding DNA: TGTGCCAGCAGCTTAAATCCTAGCTCGGGAGAGACCCAGTACTTC. It is translated as CASSLNPSSGETQYF.

The rearrangement joins TRBV11-3 to TRBJ2-2; 15 bases map to TRBD2. V was pared by 5 bases and J by 4 bases, with 5 bases of the junction left unmatched. From germline, CDR1 is SGHNT and CDR2 YENEEA. This CDR3 is built from 17 residues. This chain's CDR3 is CASSTGLAGGGTGELFF. CDR3 bases: TGTGCCAGCAGCACGGGACTAGCGGGAGGTGGCACCGGGGAGCTGTTTTTT.

V usage is TRBV5-1 and J usage is TRBJ1-4; 8 bases agree with TRBD1. The CDR3 runs 15 residues. The J segment lost 7 bases and the V segment lost 3 bases, leaving 8 bases of the junction unmatched. Germline CDR1 is SGHRS and CDR2 is YFSETQ. The CDR3 sequence is CASSYSGQGSEKLFF. CDR3 DNA sequence: TGCGCCAGCAGCTATTCCGGACAGGGTAGTGAAAAACTGTTTTTT.

The chain uses TRBV7-3 and TRBJ2-3; 8 positions agree with TRBD1. Trimming cost V 3 bases and J 3 bases; bases outside gene matches: 5. CDR1 is SGHTA and CDR2 is FQGTGA in the germline V gene. The CDR3 totals 15 residues. CDR3: CASSFQGAQTDTQYF. As DNA, the CDR3 is TGTGCCAGCAGCTTTCAGGGGGCGCAAACAGATACGCAGTATTTT.

The V call is TRBV7-2, the J call TRBJ2-1; TRBD2 agrees at 11 bases. Looked up from germline, CDR1 is SGHTA and CDR2 is FQGNSA. The V gene end was trimmed by 4 bases and the J gene end by 8 bases; junction bases not matched to a gene: 7. The CDR3 covers 15 residues. For the CDR3, the DNA is TGTGCCAGCAGCTATCAGACTAGCGGGAAGGATGAGCAGTTCTTC. Its protein product is CASSYQTSGKDEQFF.

V is TRBV7-2 and J is TRBJ1-2; TRBD1 is a possible D gene (5 bases). Trimming removed 7 bases at V and 2 bases at J, with 17 bases between. The CDR3 covers 15 residues. Germline V gene lookup returns CDR1 SGHTA and CDR2 FQGNSA. This CDR3 reads CASTLLGAGNYGYTF. In nucleotides, the CDR3 is TGTGCCAGCACCCTACTTGGGGCAGGGAACTATGGCTACACCTTC.

This clone appeared many times. The chain combines TRBV18 with TRBJ1-1, with TRBD1 matching over 10 bases. The CDR3 is 15 amino acids. Germline CDR1 KGHSH, CDR2 LQKENI. V lost 1 base to trimming and J lost 4 bases; unmatched junction nucleotides: 3. The CDR3 reads CASSPLGQGVTEAFF. In DNA form, the CDR3 reads TGTGCCAGCTCACCACTAGGACAGGGGGTCACTGAAGCTTTCTTT.

J is TRBJ1-2 and V is TRBV19, with D tentatively TRBD1 (6 bases). This CDR3 has 18 residues. Germline-derived CDR1 and CDR2 are LNHDA and SQIVND (reference sequence). Trimming took 7 bases from V and 0 from J, leaving 24 bases between them. As DNA, the CDR3 is TGTGCCAGTAACCACCTGCACGGACAGAGGTTCTCTAACTATGGCTACACCTTC. Translation: CASNHLHGQRFSNYGYTF.

This chain links TRBV7-8 with TRBJ2-1; TRBD2 aligns across 9 bases. Per germline, CDR1 SGHVS and CDR2 FQNEAQ. V gave up 5 bases and J gave up 10 bases; unmatched junction bases: 3. The CDR3 covers 12 residues. CDR3 DNA sequence: TGTGCCAGCAGCAAGAGCGGGAGGGAGCAGTTCTTC. As protein: CASSKSGREQFF.

The chain links TRBV7-9 to TRBJ1-2, with a possible D match to TRBD1 (6 bases). The V gene lost 4 bases and the J gene lost 5 bases, with 14 bases spanning the gap. The CDR3 has 14 amino acids. Germline values: CDR1 SEHNR, CDR2 FQNEAQ (reference sequence). CDR3 residues: CASSSGLQGYGYTF. The CDR3 coding sequence is TGTGCCAGCAGCTCCGGGTTACAGGGATATGGCTACACCTTC. Variable domain in full (rest from reference TRBV7-9 and TRBJ1-2): DTGVSQNPRHKITKRGQNVTFRCDPISEHNRLYWYRQTLGQGPEFLTYFQNEAQLEKSRLLSDRFSAERPKGSFSTLEIQRTEQGDSAMYLCASSSGLQGYGYTFGSGTRLTVV.

This chain links TRBV2 with TRBJ1-6, with D unclear. Germline assignment: CDR1 SNHLY and CDR2 FYNNEI. Between the trimmed V and J ends, which lost 6 bases and 5 bases, there was a span of 11 bases. The CDR3 length is 14 residues. CDR3 DNA sequence: TGTGCCAGCAGCCCACAGAGACATAATTCACCCCTCCACTTT. Protein sequence: CASSPQRHNSPLHF.

The chain employs TRBV5-6 and TRBJ2-7; D may be TRBD2 (6 bases). V dropped 1 base and J dropped 2 bases, with 10 bases sitting between them. The CDR3 runs 14 residues. The germline V gene encodes CDR1 SGHDT and CDR2 YYEEEE. CDR3 nucleotide sequence: TGTGCCAGCAGCTTGAGTGGAGGGCCCTACGAGCAGTACTTC. Protein product: CASSLSGGPYEQYF.

CDR3 in DNA: TGTGCCAGCAGTTTCGGTTCAGGGTTGGACAGCACCTACGAGCAGTACTTC. Amino acids: CASSFGSGLDSTYEQYF. This chain connects TRBV27 to TRBJ2-7; tentative D call: TRBD1 (6 bases). The V end lost 3 bases, the J end lost 2 bases, and 20 bases lay between the germline ends. Germline CDR1 and CDR2: MNHEY and SMNVEV (reference sequence). The CDR3 totals 17 residues.

The chain combines TRBV14 with TRBJ1-1; D is uncertain. Germline V gene data show CDR1 as SGHDN and CDR2 as FVKESK. Between the trimmed V and J ends, which lost 0 bases and 0 bases, there was a span of 20 bases. The CDR3 contains 19 residues. This chain's CDR3 is CASSQDVRDRGGLNTEAFF. The CDR3 DNA sequence: TGTGCCAGCAGCCAAGATGTACGGGATCGGGGAGGGCTGAACACTGAAGCTTTCTTT.

The chain couples TRBV3-1 (or the pseudogene TRBV3-2) to TRBJ1-1; D perhaps matches TRBD1 (6 bases). From germline, CDR1 is LGHDT and CDR2 YNNKEL (reference sequence). The V gene lost 7 bases and the J gene lost 3 bases, with 9 bases spanning the gap. The CDR3 consists of 12 residues. The DNA of the CDR3 is TGTGCCAGCACCACAGGGTACACTGAAGCTTTCTTT. Translated: CASTTGYTEAFF.

The J gene is TRBJ2-2, the V gene TRBV24-1; no reliable D call. The germline V and J ends were trimmed by 3 bases and 0 bases, with 10 bases remaining between them. The germline gives CDR1 KGHDR, CDR2 SFDVKD. There are 16 residues in the CDR3. The chain's CDR3 is CATSDPRIANTGELFF. The CDR3 DNA is TGTGCCACCAGTGATCCCAGGATCGCGAACACCGGGGAGCTGTTTTTT.

This clone has just one count. The rearrangement uses TRBV7-8 and TRBJ1-3; perhaps TRBD1 as D (5 bases). Germline assignment: CDR1 SGHVS and CDR2 FQNEAQ. V lost 3 bases to trimming and J lost 2 bases, with 14 bases between them. There are 16 residues in the CDR3. The CDR3 nucleotides are TGTGCCAGCAGCTTGGTGGGGGGATTAACTGGAAACACCATATATTTT. The encoded protein is CASSLVGGLTGNTIYF.

Only one count was recorded for this clone. The rearrangement links TRBV6-2 or TRBV6-3 to TRBJ1-5, with D uncertain. The CDR3 length is 20 residues. V was pared by 0 bases and J by 1 base, with 22 bases between. In germline, CDR1 is MNHEY, CDR2 SVGEGT. CDR3 amino acids: CASSYSMGAGSGPSNQPQHF. CDR3 DNA: TGTGCCAGCAGTTACTCGATGGGAGCAGGCTCGGGCCCAAGCAATCAGCCCCAGCATTTT.

The chain carries TRBV12-3 or TRBV12-4 and TRBJ1-2; D is unclear. Trimming took off 7 bases at V and 2 bases at J, with 11 bases between the two ends. There are 13 residues in the CDR3. CDR3 sequence (DNA): TGTGCCAGCACCCTTGCGCGAAACTATGGCTACACCTTC. This encodes CASTLARNYGYTF.

The V call is TRBV5-1, the J call TRBJ1-2; a weak D match, TRBD1 (5 bases). CDR3 size: 13 residues. The germline V and J ends were trimmed by 2 bases and 8 bases, with 13 bases remaining between them. Germline CDR1 reads SGHRS; CDR2 reads YFSETQ. The CDR3 DNA reads TGCGCCAGCAGCTTTTCAGGGTTGAGCGGCTACACCTTC. Translated: CASSFSGLSGYTF.

The chain carries TRBV25-1 and TRBJ1-2, with D possibly being TRBD1 (5 bases). Germline CDR1 is MGHDK and CDR2 is SYGVNS. V dropped 2 bases and J dropped 0 bases, with 10 bases sitting between them. The CDR3 is made up of 15 amino acids. The CDR3 bases are TGTGCCAGCAGTGAACCGGGGGGTGCTAACTATGGCTACACCTTC. This encodes CASSEPGGANYGYTF.

The chain couples TRBV9 to TRBJ1-2; D gene ambiguous. This CDR3 has 14 residues. The germline V gene has CDR1 SGDLS and CDR2 YYNGEE. V was trimmed by 1 base and J by 9 bases, leaving 16 bases between them. CDR3 sequence: CASSVIGAPYRYTF. DNA for the CDR3: TGTGCCAGCAGCGTAATCGGAGCGCCTTATCGCTACACCTTC.

This rearrangement joins TRBV6-1 to TRBJ2-7, with D maybe TRBD2 (5 bases). The CDR3 contains 15 residues. CDR1 is MNHNS, CDR2 SASEGT, per germline. Trimming took 2 bases from V and 2 from J, leaving 13 bases between them. The CDR3 sequence is CASSEQAATPYEQYF. The CDR3 DNA sequence: TGTGCCAGCAGTGAACAAGCGGCGACCCCCTACGAGCAGTACTTC.

V usage is TRBV6-5 and J usage is TRBJ1-4; no clear D. Between the trimmed V and J ends, which lost 2 bases and 7 bases, there was a span of 11 bases. This CDR3 has 14 amino acids. The germline gives CDR1 MNHEY, CDR2 SVGAGI. For the CDR3, the DNA is TGTGCCAGCAGTTACAGGCTAGGCCGTGAAAAACTGTTTTTT. It translates to CASSYRLGREKLFF.

This clone appeared once. The chain combines TRBV5-7 with TRBJ1-2, with 8 bases identical to TRBD1. TRBV5-7 is assigned to the ORF class and has an uncertain function. V was clipped by 5 bases and J by 4 bases; unmatched bases: 10. The CDR3 runs 15 residues. Here the CDR3 reads CASRKPDRDPYGYTF. The CDR3 region has the DNA TGTGCCAGCAGAAAACCGGACAGGGACCCCTATGGCTACACCTTC.